This T cell receptor beta chain was captured in a study of CXCR3-negative and CXCR3-positive naive CD8 T cells. The study's findings and limits: CXCR3-negative naive cells had less hydrophobic TRB CDR3s than did CXCR3-positive naive cells.

The CDR3 has 14 residues. Germline CDR1 is LNHNV and CDR2 is YYDKDF (reference sequence). With respect to this clonotype: Antigen unknown.

The TRB libraries of cDNA were built by UMI-labeled 5' RACE. TCRdb re-called the 5' RACE reads and gives one entry per CDR3 protein, without DNA. This sample contains approximately 100,000 distinct CDR3 sequences. The TCR was taken from a human donor in good health. Some clones in this sample may be carry-over from other donors' samples. The chain has TRBV15 and TRBJ2-4; TCRdb reports TRBD2, a call that lacks DNA to check it against. Sequencing used naive CXCR3+ CD8+ T cells from blood. Specified subset: CD45RO-CCR7+CD27+CD95- naive CD8+ T cells expressing CXCR3 (TNR3+). The CDR3 reads CATSFLGPNDIQYF. The whole variable domain, filled in from reference TRBV15 and TRBJ2-4, reads DAMVIQNPRYQVTQFGKPVTLSCSQTLNHNVMYWYQQKSSQAPKLLFHYYDKDFNNEADTPDNFQSRRPNTSFCFLDIRSPGLGDTAMYLCATSFLGPNDIQYFGAGTRLSVL.